The 17 T cell receptor beta chains reported below all come from one sample, sequenced in a study of blood T cells in healthy people across ages. For the second PCR, which ran for roughly 7 to 11 cycles, a sample-barcoded 5' primer and a J-beta primer mix were used. TCRdb re-derived calls from the 5' RACE reads in MiXCR, one entry per CDR3 protein. The data show approximately 770,000 distinct CDR3 sequences, roughly 50% seen once. Sequencing was performed on blood. These receptors were collected from a young man in good health.

This clonotype was seen only a few times. The J gene is TRBJ1-5, the V gene TRBV4-2; no firm D call. This CDR3 has 13 amino acids. Trimming took 0 bases from V and 9 from J, leaving 9 bases between them. Germline V CDR1 and CDR2: LGHNA, YNFKEQ. CDR3 sequence reads: CASSQDLTRPQHF. CDR3 coding DNA: TGTGCCAGCAGCCAAGATCTTACCCGGCCCCAGCATTTT.

The rearrangement links TRBV6-5 to TRBJ2-7, with D uncertain. CDR1 and CDR2 (germline): MNHEY, SVGAGI. The V gene lost 6 bases and the J gene lost 6 bases, with 21 bases spanning the gap. There are 15 residues in the CDR3. CDR3 loop: CASSPGAKGYREQYF. For the CDR3, the DNA is TGTGCCAGCAGCCCCGGAGCGAAGGGATACCGCGAGCAGTACTTC.

This clonotype was picked up one time. The chain joins TRBV20-1 to TRBJ2-3; D could derive from TRBD1 or TRBD2 (6 bases each). Per germline, CDR1 DFQATT and CDR2 SNEGSKA (reference sequence). The CDR3 loop spans 15 amino acids. V was cut by 3 bases and J by 4 bases, with 17 bases left in between. The CDR3 bases are TGCAGTGCTAGGGGTGTCACAGGGAGGCCAGATACGCAGTATTTT. Translation gives CSARGVTGRPDTQYF.

This clonotype turned up a few times. V gene TRBV7-2 combines with J gene TRBJ2-3, with D possibly called TRBD1 or TRBD2 (5 bases each). This CDR3 contains 14 residues. The germline CDR1 and CDR2 sequences are SGHTA and FQGNSA. V lost 4 bases to trimming and J lost 2 bases, with 10 bases between them. The CDR3 region is CASSSGTITDTQYF. DNA for the CDR3: TGTGCCAGCAGCTCCGGGACCATCACAGATACGCAGTATTTT.

J is TRBJ2-3 and V is TRBV4-1; D gene unclear. CDR1 and CDR2 (germline): MGHRA, YSYEKL. Deletions cut 2 bases from V and 0 bases from J, with 9 bases between. The CDR3 length is 15 residues. CDR3 sequence (DNA): TGCGCCAGCAGCCAACAGGCCAGAAGCACAGATACGCAGTATTTT. Its protein product is CASSQQARSTDTQYF.

This clonotype has just a few counts. This chain uses TRBV7-9 with TRBJ2-7; D not resolved. V was shortened by 3 bases and J by 3 bases, with 15 bases between the two germline ends. CDR3 length: 15 residues. Germline values: CDR1 SEHNR, CDR2 FQNEAQ (reference sequence). The CDR3 region has the DNA TGTGCCAGCAGCTTTGGGCCAGCCGAGTTCTACGAGCAGTACTTC. Amino acid sequence: CASSFGPAEFYEQYF.

This clonotype was detected only a few times. The chain carries TRBV11-1 and TRBJ2-5; a weak D match, TRBD1 (5 bases). The CDR3 has 15 amino acids. V lost 6 bases and J lost 5, with 19 bases in between. The germline gives CDR1 SGHAT, CDR2 FQDESV (reference sequence). The CDR3 bases are TGTGCCAGCAGTCTATCCGGGTGGAAGGGGGAGACCCAGTACTTC. This gives the protein CASSLSGWKGETQYF.

This chain links TRBV29-1 with TRBJ2-5; 7 bases align to TRBD2. The V and J ends lost 8 bases and 4 bases, in that order; junction bases with no gene match: 10. CDR1 and CDR2 (germline): SQVTM, ANQGSEA. There are 13 residues in the CDR3. The CDR3 region is CSITGGRGETQYF. The CDR3 coding sequence is TGCAGCATTACCGGGGGGAGGGGAGAGACCCAGTACTTC.

V and J are TRBV7-2 and TRBJ2-5, with D possibly being TRBD1 or TRBD2 (5 bases each). With 6 bases removed from V and 5 bases from J, the gap between germline ends came to 19 bases. CDR3 size: 15 residues. CDR1 is SGHTA, CDR2 FQGNSA, per germline. The CDR3 DNA sequence: TGTGCCAGCAGTCCGAGTAGGGGCGGGTGGGAGACCCAGTACTTC. It yields the protein CASSPSRGGWETQYF.

The DNA for the CDR3 is TGCGCCAGCATGACAGGGCCCTCTGGGGCCAACGTCCTGACTTTC. This translates into CASMTGPSGANVLTF. The V gene is TRBV5-1, the J gene TRBJ2-6; 7 nucleotides line up with TRBD1. J gave up 0 bases and V 6 bases, and 3 bases lay outside the gene matches. The CDR3 sequence is 15 residues long. Germline loops: CDR1 SGHRS, CDR2 YFSETQ.

The CDR3 DNA is TGTGCCTTCACAAGGGGGGTCTCCACAGATACGCAGTATTTT. Amino acids: CAFTRGVSTDTQYF. The chain recombines TRBV30 with TRBJ2-3; D is perhaps TRBD1 or TRBD2 (6 bases each). Germline CDR1 GTSNPN, CDR2 SVGIG (reference sequence). The CDR3 has 14 residues. The germline V and J ends were trimmed by 7 bases and 2 bases, with 16 bases remaining between them.

This clonotype was recorded at least ten times. The V gene is TRBV5-1, the J gene TRBJ2-5, with 8 bases identical to TRBD2. Germline lookup yields CDR1 SGHRS and CDR2 YFSETQ. Germline trimming cut 2 bases from V and 2 bases from J; bases unmatched to any gene: 2. CDR3 length: 14 residues. For the CDR3, the DNA is TGCGCCAGCAGCTTAGCGGGGGCTCAAGAGACCCAGTACTTC. This translates into CASSLAGAQETQYF.

This chain links TRBV15 with TRBJ2-5; 8 nucleotides match TRBD1. V was clipped by 3 bases and J by 4 bases; unmatched bases: 7. Per the germline V gene, CDR1 is LNHNV and CDR2 is YYDKDF (reference sequence). This CDR3 comprises 15 residues. Written as DNA, the CDR3 is TGTGCCACCAGCAGTATCCGACAGGGGACAGAGACCCAGTACTTC. Translation: CATSSIRQGTETQYF.

To note about this clonotype: A much larger clone differs by one base, so this may be a read error. The chain combines TRBV5-1 with TRBJ2-7; D unresolved. The ends were cut back, 1 base at V and 6 bases at J, with 14 bases in the middle. The V gene's germline CDR1 is SGHRS and CDR2 YFSETQ. The CDR3 totals 14 residues. The CDR3 protein is CASSLKADRSEQYF. The CDR3 DNA sequence: TGCGCCAGCAGCTTGAAGGCGGACCGTTCCGAGCAGTACTTC. Complete variable domain (other parts from reference TRBV5-1 and TRBJ2-7): KAGVTQTPRYLIKTRGQQVTLSCSPISGHRSVSWYQQTPGQGLQFLFEYFSETQRNKGNFPGRFSGRQFSNSRSEMNVSTLELGDSALYLCASSLKADRSEQYFGPGTRLTVT.

This clonotype came up a few times. This rearrangement joins TRBV10-3 to TRBJ2-1; tentative D call: TRBD2 (5 bases). Looked up from germline, CDR1 is ENHRY and CDR2 is SYGVKD. The V and J ends lost 4 bases and 8 bases respectively, with 12 bases between them. The CDR3 has 13 amino acids. The CDR3 DNA follows: TGTGCCATCAGTGCAAATAGCGAATATGAGCAGTTCTTC. This sequence encodes CAISANSEYEQFF.

The chain couples TRBV20-1 to TRBJ1-1, with D maybe TRBD1 (5 bases). CDR3 length: 14 residues. The V gene's germline CDR1 is DFQATT and CDR2 SNEGSKA (reference sequence). Trimming removed 3 bases from V and 0 bases from J, with 11 bases in between. The CDR3 here is CSARGRGMNTEAFF. The CDR3 DNA sequence: TGCAGTGCTAGGGGGAGGGGTATGAACACTGAAGCTTTCTTT.

This clonotype appeared a single time. The V and J genes are TRBV4-3 and TRBJ2-7, with 9 bases matching TRBD2. CDR3 length equals 16 residues. The germline gives CDR1 LGHNA, CDR2 YSLEER. The V segment lost 0 bases and the J segment 6 bases; nucleotides outside the gene matches: 9. The DNA of the CDR3 is TGCGCCAGCAGCCAAGATATCAGCGGGAGGTTTTCCGAGCAGTACTTC. As protein: CASSQDISGRFSEQYF.